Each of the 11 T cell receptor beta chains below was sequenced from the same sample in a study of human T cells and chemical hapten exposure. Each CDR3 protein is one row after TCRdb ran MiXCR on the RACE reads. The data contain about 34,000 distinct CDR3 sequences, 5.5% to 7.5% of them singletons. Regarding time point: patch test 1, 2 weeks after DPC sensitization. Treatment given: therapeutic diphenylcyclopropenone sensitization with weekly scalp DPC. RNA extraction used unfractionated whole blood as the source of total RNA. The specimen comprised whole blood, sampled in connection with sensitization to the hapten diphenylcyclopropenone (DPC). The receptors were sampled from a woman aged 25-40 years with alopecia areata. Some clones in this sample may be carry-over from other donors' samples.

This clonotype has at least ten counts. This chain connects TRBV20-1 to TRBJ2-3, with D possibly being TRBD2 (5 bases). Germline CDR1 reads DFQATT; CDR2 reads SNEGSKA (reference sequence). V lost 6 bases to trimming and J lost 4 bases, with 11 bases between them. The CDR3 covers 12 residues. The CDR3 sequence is CSARPGSDTQYF. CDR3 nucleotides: TGCAGTGCGCGCCCGGGGTCAGATACGCAGTATTTT.

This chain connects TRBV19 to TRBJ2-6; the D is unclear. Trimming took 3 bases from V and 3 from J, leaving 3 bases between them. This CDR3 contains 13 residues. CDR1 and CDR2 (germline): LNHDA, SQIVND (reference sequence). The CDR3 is CASSIGGANVLTF. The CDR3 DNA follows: TGTGCCAGTAGTATTGGTGGGGCCAACGTCCTGACTTTC.

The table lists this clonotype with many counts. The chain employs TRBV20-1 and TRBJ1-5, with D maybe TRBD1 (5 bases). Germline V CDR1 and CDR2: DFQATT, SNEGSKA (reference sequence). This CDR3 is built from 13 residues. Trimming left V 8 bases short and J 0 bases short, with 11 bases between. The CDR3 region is CSCRVRSNQPQHF. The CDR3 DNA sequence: TGCAGTTGCAGGGTTCGTAGCAATCAGCCCCAGCATTTT.

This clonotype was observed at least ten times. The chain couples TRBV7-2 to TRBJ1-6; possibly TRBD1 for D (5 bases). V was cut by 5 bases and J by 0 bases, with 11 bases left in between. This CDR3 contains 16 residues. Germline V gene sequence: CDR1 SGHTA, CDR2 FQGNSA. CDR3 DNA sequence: TGTGCCAGCAGCCGAGGGGCTAACTCCTATAATTCACCCCTCCACTTT. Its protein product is CASSRGANSYNSPLHF.

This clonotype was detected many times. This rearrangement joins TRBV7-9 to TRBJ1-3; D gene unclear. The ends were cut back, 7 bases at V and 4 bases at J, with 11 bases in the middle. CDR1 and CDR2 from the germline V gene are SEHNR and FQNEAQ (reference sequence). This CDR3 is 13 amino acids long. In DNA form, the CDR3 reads TGTGCCAGCAACTCTAACCAGGGAAACACCATATATTTT. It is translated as CASNSNQGNTIYF.

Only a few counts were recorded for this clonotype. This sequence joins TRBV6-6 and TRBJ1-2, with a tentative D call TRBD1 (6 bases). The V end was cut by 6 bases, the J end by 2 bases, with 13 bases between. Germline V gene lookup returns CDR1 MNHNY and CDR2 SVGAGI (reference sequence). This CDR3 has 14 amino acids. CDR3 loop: CASSRGQINYGYTF. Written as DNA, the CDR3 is TGTGCCAGCAGCCGGGGACAAATCAACTATGGCTACACCTTC.

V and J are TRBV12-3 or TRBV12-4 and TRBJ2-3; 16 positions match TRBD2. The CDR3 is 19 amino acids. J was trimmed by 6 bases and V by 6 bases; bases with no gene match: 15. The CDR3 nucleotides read TGTGCCAGCAGGCCCCTAGGGGGGACTAGCGGGGGGGCCTGGGATACGCAGTATTTT. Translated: CASRPLGGTSGGAWDTQYF.

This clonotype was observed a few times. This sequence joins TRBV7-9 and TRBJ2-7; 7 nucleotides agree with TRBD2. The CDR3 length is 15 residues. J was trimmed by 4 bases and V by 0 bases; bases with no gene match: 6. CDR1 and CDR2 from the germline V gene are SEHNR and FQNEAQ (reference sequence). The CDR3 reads CASSLAGPGGYEQYF. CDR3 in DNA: TGTGCCAGCAGCTTAGCGGGCCCCGGGGGGTACGAGCAGTACTTC.

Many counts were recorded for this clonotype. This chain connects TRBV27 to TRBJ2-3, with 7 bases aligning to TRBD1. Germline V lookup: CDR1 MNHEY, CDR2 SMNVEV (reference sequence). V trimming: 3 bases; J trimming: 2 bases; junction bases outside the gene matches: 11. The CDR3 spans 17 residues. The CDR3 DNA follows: TGTGCCAGCAGTTTGCGGGCCCGGACAGGTACCACAGATACGCAGTATTTT. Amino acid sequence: CASSLRARTGTTDTQYF.

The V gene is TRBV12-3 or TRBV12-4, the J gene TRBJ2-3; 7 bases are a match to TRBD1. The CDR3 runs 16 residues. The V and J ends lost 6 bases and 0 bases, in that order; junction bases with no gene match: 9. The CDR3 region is CASSSGTDTSTDTQYF. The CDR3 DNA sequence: TGTGCCAGCAGCTCCGGGACAGATACTAGCACAGATACGCAGTATTTT.

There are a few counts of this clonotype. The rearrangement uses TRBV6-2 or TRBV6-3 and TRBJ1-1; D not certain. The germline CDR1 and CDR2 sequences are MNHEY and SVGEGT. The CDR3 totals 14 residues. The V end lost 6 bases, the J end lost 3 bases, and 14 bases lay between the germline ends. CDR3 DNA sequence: TGTGCCAGCAGCAGCCTGGTATGGGACACTGAAGCTTTCTTT. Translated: CASSSLVWDTEAFF.